Presented here are 29 T cell receptor beta chains from one specimen sequenced in a study of blood T cell repertoires in COVID-19. Assay used: immunoSEQ multiplex PCR; TCRdb lists only in-frame clones, some missing. Of a few hundred thousand clones listed, more than 70% are singletons. The sample was PBMCs or T cells enriched from blood (not recorded which). The receptors stem from a woman aged 60-75 years in a cohort exposed to, infected with or recovered from COVID-19 (not recorded which).

This chain uses TRBV9 with TRBJ2-1, with TRBD2 matching over 13 bases. This CDR3 spans 15 amino acids. V lost 2 bases to trimming and J lost 8 bases; unmatched junction nucleotides: 4. From germline, CDR1 is SGDLS and CDR2 YYNGEE. The CDR3 protein is CASSVGTSGKDEQFF. CDR3 DNA: TGTGCCAGCAGCGTGGGGACTAGCGGGAAGGATGAGCAGTTCTTC.

The gene calls are TRBV7-2 and TRBJ1-2, with 11 positions matching TRBD1. The CDR3 has 15 amino acids. CDR1 is SGHTA and CDR2 is FQGNSA in the germline V gene. With V trimmed by 0 bases and J by 7 bases, 4 bases remained unmatched. CDR3 nucleotide sequence: TGTGCCAGCAGCTTAGCGCTTGGGACAGGGGGTGGCTACACCTTC. This translates into CASSLALGTGGGYTF.

This chain links TRBV6-2 or TRBV6-3 with TRBJ2-3, with D maybe TRBD1 (5 bases). The CDR3 has 15 amino acids. The V end was cut by 5 bases, the J end by 2 bases, with 14 bases between. Germline V gives CDR1 MNHEY, CDR2 SVGEGT. The CDR3 coding sequence is TGTGCCAGCAGTCCACGACAGACTCACACAGATACGCAGTATTTT. Translation: CASSPRQTHTDTQYF.

The chain employs TRBV7-9 and TRBJ1-1; the match to TRBD1 covers 7 bases. Looked up from germline, CDR1 is SEHNR and CDR2 is FQNEAQ (reference sequence). V trimming: 4 bases; J trimming: 3 bases; junction bases outside the gene matches: 5. CDR3 size: 14 residues. DNA for the CDR3: TGTGCCAGCAGCTCAGTCGGGACAGACACTGAAGCTTTCTTT. Translation: CASSSVGTDTEAFF.

The chain recombines TRBV13 with TRBJ2-7; 11 bases match TRBD1. Looked up from germline, CDR1 is PRHDT and CDR2 is FYEKMQ (reference sequence). Trimming removed 3 bases from V and 3 bases from J; junction bases left unmatched: 4. The CDR3 sequence is 15 residues long. In DNA, the CDR3 is TGTGCCAGCAGCTTCGGGACAGGGGGATTCTACGAGCAGTACTTC. Translating it yields CASSFGTGGFYEQYF.

Only one count was recorded for this clone. The rearrangement joins TRBV7-4 to TRBJ1-1, with 8 bases that match TRBD1. This CDR3 is built from 19 residues. Trimming removed 1 base from V and 3 bases from J; junction bases left unmatched: 16. Per the germline V gene, CDR1 is SGHVT and CDR2 is SQSDAQ. In DNA, the CDR3 is TGTGCCAGCAGCTTAGTGCCTGGACAGGGCGGGGATGAGGACACTGAAGCTTTCTTT. Translating gives CASSLVPGQGGDEDTEAFF.

In this sample, this clone turned up a few times. This chain links TRBV5-4 with TRBJ2-5, with D perhaps matching TRBD1 (6 bases). The ends were cut back, 4 bases at V and 4 bases at J, with 17 bases in the middle. The CDR3 contains 15 residues. Germline V gives CDR1 SGHNT, CDR2 YYREEE (reference sequence). CDR3 bases: TGTGCCAGCAGCCGGCGAATGGGGGCCGGAGAGACCCAGTACTTC. Translated: CASSRRMGAGETQYF.

This clone has just a few counts. The CDR3 spells CASSFGTGLNTEAFF. In DNA form, the CDR3 reads TGTGCCAGCAGTTTCGGGACAGGCTTGAACACTGAAGCTTTCTTT. The chain recombines TRBV28 with TRBJ1-1; 8 nucleotides match TRBD1. Germline CDR1 and CDR2: MDHEN and SYDVKM. CDR3 length: 15 amino acids. V was pared by 3 bases and J by 0 bases, with 3 bases of the junction left unmatched.

Remarks on this clone: This sequence may be a read error, since a much larger clone differs from it by one base. In the same sample, other DNA sequences code for this CDR3. This chain joins TRBV5-1 and TRBJ1-2, with 7 bases matching TRBD1. The CDR3 consists of 13 residues. The V and J ends lost 2 bases and 3 bases, in that order; junction bases with no gene match: 1. Germline CDR1 is SGHRS and CDR2 is YFSETQ. The CDR3 loop is CASSFQGDYGYTF. DNA of the CDR3: TGCGCCAGCAGCTTTCAGGGGGACTATGGCTACACCTTC.

This rearrangement joins TRBV13 to TRBJ2-7; TRBD2 aligns across 12 bases. CDR3 size: 15 residues. V shed 2 bases and J 5 bases; nucleotides not matched to a gene: 4. Germline V lookup: CDR1 PRHDT, CDR2 FYEKMQ (reference sequence). The DNA for the CDR3 is TGTGCCAGCAGCTTAAGACTAGCGGGAGCCCACGAGCAGTACTTC. It translates to CASSLRLAGAHEQYF. The full variable domain, its missing parts supplied by reference TRBV13 and TRBJ2-7, is AAGVIQSPRHLIKEKRETATLKCYPIPRHDTVYWYQQGPGQDPQFLISFYEKMQSDKGSIPDRFSAQQFSDYHSELNMSSLELGDSALYFCASSLRLAGAHEQYFGPGTRLTVT.

In the case of this clone: Other DNA variants within this sample encode the same CDR3. The chain uses TRBV9 and TRBJ1-6; no clear D. The germline V and J ends were trimmed by 0 bases and 7 bases, with 8 bases remaining between them. The CDR3 runs 14 residues. The germline V gene has CDR1 SGDLS and CDR2 YYNGEE. The CDR3 nucleotides read TGTGCCAGCAGCGTAGGAGGGAGCAATTCACCCCTCCACTTT. This codes for CASSVGGSNSPLHF.

The V call is TRBV5-1, the J call TRBJ1-2, with 12 bases that match TRBD1. The V gene end was trimmed by 4 bases and the J gene end by 3 bases; junction bases not matched to a gene: 10. Germline CDR1 and CDR2: SGHRS and YFSETQ. CDR3 length: 17 residues. The CDR3 nucleotides read TGCGCCAGCAGCAGAGGGACAGGGGGCGGATCAGACTATGGCTACACCTTC. It encodes CASSRGTGGGSDYGYTF. The full variable domain, in which reference TRBV5-1 and TRBJ1-2 provide the parts outside the CDR3, is KAGVTQTPRYLIKTRGQQVTLSCSPISGHRSVSWYQQTPGQGLQFLFEYFSETQRNKGNFPGRFSGRQFSNSRSEMNVSTLELGDSALYLCASSRGTGGGSDYGYTFGSGTRLTVV.

This clone was seen once. The rearrangement uses TRBV5-4 and TRBJ2-1, with TRBD1 identical over 9 bases. V trimming: 3 bases; J trimming: 9 bases; junction bases outside the gene matches: 16. Germline CDR1 reads SGHNT; CDR2 reads YYREEE (reference sequence). The CDR3 runs to 17 residues. CDR3 residues: CASSSGAGTGPAGEQFF. CDR3 sequence (DNA): TGTGCCAGCAGCTCGGGGGCCGGGACAGGGCCCGCAGGTGAGCAGTTCTTC.

The genes are TRBV6-6 and TRBJ1-3, with D uncertain. The germline V and J ends were trimmed by 6 bases and 2 bases, with 11 bases remaining between them. CDR3 length equals 14 residues. Germline lookup yields CDR1 MNHNY and CDR2 SVGAGI (reference sequence). This CDR3 is CASSPTQAGNTIYF. CDR3 nucleotide sequence: TGTGCCAGCAGCCCCACGCAGGCTGGAAACACCATATATTTT.

As DNA, the CDR3 is TGTGCCAGCAGCTCCCTCCAGGGAGAGGCGGCGGGAGGGCTCACAGATACGCAGTATTTT. Protein: CASSSLQGEAAGGLTDTQYF. This sequence joins TRBV5-5 and TRBJ2-3, with 9 bases identical to TRBD2. Trimming took 3 bases from V and 2 from J; bases not matched to a gene: 19. This CDR3 spans 20 amino acids. In germline, CDR1 is SGHKS, CDR2 YYEKEE (reference sequence).

This chain links TRBV11-2 with TRBJ2-5, with D tentatively TRBD1 (5 bases). This CDR3 contains 13 residues. Trimming pared 1 base from V and 7 bases from J, leaving 10 bases between. Germline CDR1 reads SGHAT; CDR2 reads FQNNGV. The DNA for the CDR3 is TGTGCCAGCAGCTTAGCGTGGGGCGCGACCCAGTACTTC. Amino acid sequence: CASSLAWGATQYF.

In this sample, this clone turned up once. V usage is TRBV5-1 and J usage is TRBJ2-3; 8 nucleotides line up with TRBD1. Germline CDR1 reads SGHRS; CDR2 reads YFSETQ. The ends lost 5 bases at V and 1 base at J; junction bases unmatched: 6. This CDR3 is 15 amino acids long. For the CDR3, the DNA is TGCGCCAGCAGGAGGACAGGGACACGCACAGATACGCAGTATTTT. The encoded protein is CASRRTGTRTDTQYF.

The genes are TRBV6-2 or TRBV6-3 and TRBJ2-7; the match to TRBD1 covers 7 bases. The V segment lost 7 bases and the J segment 1 base; nucleotides outside the gene matches: 16. The CDR3 covers 17 residues. Germline lookup yields CDR1 MNHEY and CDR2 SVGEGT. The CDR3 DNA sequence: TGTGCCAGCACCCCCGGGCCCCTCCGACAGGGATCCTACGAGCAGTACTTC. It encodes CASTPGPLRQGSYEQYF.

The chain has TRBV5-1 and TRBJ2-1; D may be TRBD1 (5 bases). Per the germline V gene, CDR1 is SGHRS and CDR2 is YFSETQ. The CDR3 runs 12 residues. Trimming cost V 7 bases and J 6 bases, with 11 bases left between them. The CDR3: CASRQTLNEQFF. The CDR3 DNA is TGCGCCAGCCGACAGACTCTCAATGAGCAGTTCTTC.

This rearrangement joins TRBV7-9 to TRBJ2-7, with D possibly TRBD1 on 5 matching bases. The CDR3 totals 14 residues. The V gene's germline CDR1 is SEHNR and CDR2 FQNEAQ (reference sequence). V was trimmed by 5 bases and J by 2 bases, leaving 13 bases between them. The CDR3 region has the DNA TGTGCCAGCAGCCAGGGTAGGGGCCCCTACGAGCAGTACTTC. Translated, it gives CASSQGRGPYEQYF.

This chain connects TRBV30 to TRBJ2-5, with TRBD2 as a possible D gene (5 bases). The germline gives CDR1 GTSNPN, CDR2 SVGIG (reference sequence). This CDR3 region has 13 residues. V lost 1 base to trimming and J lost 5 bases, with 11 bases between them. DNA for the CDR3: TGTGCCTGGAGTGCACTAGGGAAGGAGACCCAGTACTTC. This encodes CAWSALGKETQYF.

This clone was observed a single time. The chain is built from TRBV10-1 and TRBJ2-7; a possible D gene is TRBD1 (6 bases). V was pared by 6 bases and J by 0 bases, with 15 bases between. This CDR3 has 15 amino acids. Per the germline V gene, CDR1 is WNHNN and CDR2 is SYGVQD (reference sequence). The CDR3 DNA reads as TGCGCCAGCAGGCATACAGGGTTGAGCTCCTACGAGCAGTACTTC. Residues: CASRHTGLSSYEQYF.

This clone was seen just once. This chain joins TRBV5-1 and TRBJ1-2; D remains ambiguous. Germline V gives CDR1 SGHRS, CDR2 YFSETQ. The CDR3 length is 16 residues. Trimming left V 0 bases short and J 0 bases short, with 12 bases between. The DNA of the CDR3 is TGCGCCAGCAGCTTGGGAATCGGGTTTACTAACTATGGCTACACCTTC. Amino acids: CASSLGIGFTNYGYTF.

The chain has TRBV11-1 and TRBJ1-1; D ambiguous. Germline values: CDR1 SGHAT, CDR2 FQDESV (reference sequence). The V end lost 1 base, the J end lost 4 bases, and 13 bases lay between the germline ends. The CDR3 is made up of 15 amino acids. CDR3 in DNA: TGTGCCAGCAGCTTAGAGGAGGGCGCGGGCACTGAAGCTTTCTTT. Encoded protein: CASSLEEGAGTEAFF. Combining the CDR3 with reference TRBV11-1 and TRBJ1-1 gives the whole variable domain EAEVAQSPRYKITEKSQAVAFWCDPISGHATLYWYRQILGQGPELLVQFQDESVVDDSQLPKDRFSAERLKGVDSTLKIQPAELGDSAMYLCASSLEEGAGTEAFFGQGTRLTVV.

The rearrangement uses TRBV11-3 and TRBJ2-7; D is undetermined. CDR3 length: 16 amino acids. Germline V lookup: CDR1 SGHNT, CDR2 YENEEA. Trimming removed 5 bases from V and 0 bases from J, with 17 bases in between. The CDR3 reads CASSPRQSRSSYEQYF. The CDR3 DNA reads TGTGCCAGCAGCCCAAGACAAAGCCGAAGCTCCTACGAGCAGTACTTC.

This chain connects TRBV30 to TRBJ2-1; D is perhaps TRBD2 (5 bases). Germline-derived CDR1 and CDR2 are GTSNPN and SVGIG (reference sequence). V dropped 1 base and J dropped 10 bases, with 20 bases sitting between them. This CDR3 is built from 15 residues. This CDR3 reads CAWSGPSSISGEQFF. The CDR3 DNA follows: TGTGCCTGGAGTGGCCCGTCTAGTATAAGCGGAGAGCAGTTCTTC.

The chain uses TRBV19 and TRBJ2-3, with 7 bases matching TRBD1. Per the germline V gene, CDR1 is LNHDA and CDR2 is SQIVND (reference sequence). Germline trimming cut 1 base from V and 3 bases from J; bases unmatched to any gene: 4. This CDR3 region has 15 residues. CDR3 residues: CASSIAAGGTDTQYF. CDR3 sequence (DNA): TGTGCCAGTAGTATAGCTGCAGGGGGTACAGATACGCAGTATTTT.

The chain links TRBV14 to TRBJ2-3; 11 bases are shared with TRBD2. Per germline, CDR1 SGHDN and CDR2 FVKESK. Germline trimming cut 4 bases from V and 5 bases from J; bases unmatched to any gene: 11. This CDR3 region has 17 residues. The CDR3 coding sequence is TGTGCCAGCAGCCGACCTCTTAGCGGGAGGGCCGTAGATACGCAGTATTTT. Encoded protein: CASSRPLSGRAVDTQYF. Complete variable domain (other parts from reference TRBV14 and TRBJ2-3): EAGVTQFPSHSVIEKGQTVTLRCDPISGHDNLYWYRRVMGKEIKFLLHFVKESKQDESGMPNNRFLAERTGGTYSTLKVQPAELEDSGVYFCASSRPLSGRAVDTQYFGPGTRLTVL.

The V and J genes are TRBV19 and TRBJ1-3; D might be TRBD1 (5 bases). The germline CDR1 and CDR2 sequences are LNHDA and SQIVND (reference sequence). This CDR3 spans 13 amino acids. Trimming pared 6 bases from V and 0 bases from J, leaving 6 bases between. The CDR3: CASRDNSGNTIYF. In DNA form, the CDR3 reads TGTGCCAGTAGGGACAACTCTGGAAACACCATATATTTT.